These T cell receptor beta chains were read from a single sample in a study of blood T cell repertoires in COVID-19. Here immunoSEQ multiplex PCR was the method, and the copy in TCRdb shows in-frame clones only, minus some. The sample records about 68,000 clones, around nine tenths being singletons. The specimen sequenced was peripheral blood. These receptors were taken from a human donor in a cohort sampled during active COVID-19. The CDR3 runs from the conserved cysteine through the conserved F or W. The D gene is left open where the match is weak. Clone size appears in some rows only: once, few, many, or a class for an expanded clone.

J gene | V gene | clone size | D gene | CDR3 length | CDR3 DNA | CDR3 protein
TRBJ2-2 | TRBV4-1 | . | TRBD2 | 16 | TGCGCCAGCAGCCAAGAAGCGGGGGGATACACCGGGGAGCTGTTTTTT | CASSQEAGGYTGELFF
TRBJ2-3 | TRBV28 | many | . | 16 | TGTGCCAGCAGTTTTCCGACGGGAGCGGAGGCAGATACGCAGTATTTT | CASSFPTGAEADTQYF
TRBJ2-1 | TRBV5-4 | . | . | 14 | TGTGCCAGCACCTCGCTAACAGGGGAGGCCGGGCAGTTCTTC | CASTSLTGEAGQFF
TRBJ1-2 | TRBV19 | . | TRBD1 | 13 | TGTGCCAGTGAGGGGGCACTGAACTATGGCTACACCTTC | CASEGALNYGYTF
TRBJ1-1 | TRBV2 | once | . | 15 | TGTGCCAGCACCAAGGGGGGGGTGGAGGACACTGAAGCTTTCTTT | CASTKGGVEDTEAFF
TRBJ1-4 | TRBV6-5 | . | TRBD1 | 14 | TGTGCCAGCAAAGTAGGGGGCCGAGGTGAAAAACTGTTTTTT | CASKVGGRGEKLFF
TRBJ1-2 | TRBV5-1 | . | TRBD1 | 15 | TGCGCCAGCAGTGGACAGGATGAGGCCAACTATGGCTACACCTTC | CASSGQDEANYGYTF
TRBJ1-5 | TRBV6-5 | . | TRBD1 | 15 | TGTGCCAGCAGAAGGGACAGGAGTAGCAATCAGCCCCAGCATTTT | CASRRDRSSNQPQHF
TRBJ1-5 | TRBV30 | once | . | 14 | TGTGCCTGGAGTGTTTGGAGGAGCAATCAGCCCCAGCATTTT | CAWSVWRSNQPQHF
TRBJ2-2 | TRBV4-2 | few | . | 16 | TGTGCCAGCAGCCAAGAACTGTCCGGGGGTCCCGGGGAGCTGTTTTTT | CASSQELSGGPGELFF
TRBJ2-7 | TRBV19 | . | . | 14 | TGTGCCAGTAGTATAGGAGGTCCTTACTACGAGCAGTACTTC | CASSIGGPYYEQYF
TRBJ2-2 | TRBV5-1 | once | TRBD2 | 14 | TGCGCCAGCAGCTTGGTCGGCGGGGGGTCGGAGCTGTTTTTT | CASSLVGGGSELFF
TRBJ2-5 | TRBV10-3 | . | TRBD2 | 16 | TGTGCCATCACTCCCGGGACTAGCGGGGGTAGAGAGACCCAGTACTTC | CAITPGTSGGRETQYF
TRBJ2-3 | TRBV29-1 | once | . | 13 | TGCAGCGTTGGGGGGGTGGTCACAGATACGCAGTATTTT | CSVGGVVTDTQYF
TRBJ1-2 | TRBV24-1 | . | TRBD1 | 15 | TGTGCCACCAGTGACCGGGACAGGGGGCTTGGTGGCTACACCTTC | CATSDRDRGLGGYTF
TRBJ1-1 | TRBV28 | once | . | 11 | TGTGCCAGCAGGGACAGCTCAGAAGCTTTCTTT | CASRDSSEAFF
TRBJ1-1 | TRBV27 | . | . | 14 | TGTGCCAGCAGTTTATCGGATCCGGGGACTGAAGCTTTCTTT | CASSLSDPGTEAFF
TRBJ2-3 | TRBV6-5 | . | TRBD1 | 15 | TGTGCCAGCACTAGGGGACAGGGGTTCACAGATACGCAGTATTTT | CASTRGQGFTDTQYF
TRBJ2-7 | TRBV29-1 | . | . | 10 | TGCAGCGCCCGAGACTACGAGCAGTACTTC | CSARDYEQYF
TRBJ1-2 | TRBV5-6 | . | . | 14 | TGTGCCAGCAGCCCAAGAACAGCCTTCTATGGCTACACCTTC | CASSPRTAFYGYTF
TRBJ1-1 | TRBV9 | . | TRBD1 | 16 | TGTGCCAGCAGCGGAAACAGGGGGCTCTCAGTCACTGAAGCTTTCTTT | CASSGNRGLSVTEAFF
TRBJ1-5 | TRBV4-3 | . | . | 17 | TGCGCCAGCAGCCAAGGAACTGGAGGTTTCGGCAATCAGCCCCAGCATTTT | CASSQGTGGFGNQPQHF
TRBJ2-7 | TRBV4-3 | . | TRBD1 | 16 | TGCGCCAGCAGCCAAGAAAGGACAGGAAGCTCCTACGAGCAGTACTTC | CASSQERTGSSYEQYF
TRBJ1-2 | TRBV10-1 | . | TRBD1 | 13 | TGCGCCAGCAGCGATAACAGGGGATATGGCTACACCTTC | CASSDNRGYGYTF